Sequencing of this T cell receptor (beta chain) was carried out in a study of blood T cell repertoires in COVID-19. Study information: The United States, Italy and Spain were the sources of the acute and convalescent COVID-19 samples.

The repertoire was sequenced with immunoSEQ multiplex PCR; TCRdb's copy has only in-frame clones and lacks some. The sample records approximately 450,000 clones, around 90% being singletons. This CDR3 is built from 18 residues. Germline V lookup: CDR1 LGHNA, CDR2 YNFKEQ. V was clipped by 1 base and J by 1 base, with 17 bases between them. Source material: PBMCs or T cells enriched from blood (not recorded which). V gene TRBV4-2 combines with J gene TRBJ1-3; the D is unclear. This clonotype was obtained from a woman between 18 and 29 years old with acute COVID-19. In DNA form, the CDR3 reads TGTGCCAGCAGCCAAGCTCTTCTCATAAGAGTTTCTGGAAACACCATATATTTT. The encoded protein is CASSQALLIRVSGNTIYF.